The 2 T cell receptor beta chains given below trace back to one sample, sequenced in a study of siplizumab effects on memory and regulatory T cells. The assay was immunoSEQ multiplex PCR, and TCRdb's table has in-frame clones only and misses some. The table lists 87,000 or so clones, 70% to 90% of them singletons. Source material: CD4+ T cells sorted from blood. These receptors originate from a human donor in good health.

This clone occurred once. The chain is built from TRBV5-1 and TRBJ2-3; the D is unclear. This CDR3 region has 14 residues. The germline V gene has CDR1 SGHRS and CDR2 YFSETQ. The V gene lost 0 bases and the J gene lost 4 bases, with 9 bases spanning the gap. CDR3: CASSLDRVPDTQYF. The CDR3 nucleotides read TGCGCCAGCAGCTTGGATAGGGTCCCAGATACGCAGTATTTT.

This chain's CDR3 is CAVRAANEKLFF. CDR3 DNA sequence: TGTGCCGTCCGGGCAGCTAATGAAAAACTGTTTTTT. This sequence joins TRBV10-3 and TRBJ1-4; D is uncertain. The germline V and J ends were trimmed by 11 bases and 3 bases, with 10 bases remaining between them. The CDR3 contains 12 residues. Germline values: CDR1 ENHRY, CDR2 SYGVKD.